These 20 T cell receptor beta chains were sequenced from one sample in a study of blood T cell repertoires in COVID-19. The method was immunoSEQ multiplex PCR; TCRdb's version includes in-frame clones alone and lacks a portion of them. Of around 150,000 clones listed, 84% are singletons. Sequencing was done on a sample of peripheral blood. These receptors were taken from a man between 70 and 80 years old with acute or convalescent COVID-19.

The chain employs TRBV3-1 (or the pseudogene TRBV3-2) and TRBJ1-4; D not certain. Germline-derived CDR1 and CDR2 are LGHDT and YNNKEL (reference sequence). CDR3 length equals 15 residues. V was trimmed by 2 bases and J by 8 bases, leaving 15 bases between them. In DNA, the CDR3 is TGTGCCAGCAGCCAACGGCAGGCCCCTTCCGAAAAACTGTTTTTT. Residues: CASSQRQAPSEKLFF.

The chain has TRBV5-1 and TRBJ2-2; 10 bases match TRBD2. V lost 0 bases and J lost 4; bases outside the gene matches: 0. Germline V CDR1 and CDR2: SGHRS, YFSETQ. This CDR3 contains 15 residues. Written as DNA, the CDR3 is TGCGCCAGCAGCTTGGGACTAGCGGGCACCGGGGAGCTGTTTTTT. This codes for CASSLGLAGTGELFF.

This chain links TRBV3-1 (or the pseudogene TRBV3-2) with TRBJ1-5; TRBD1 matches at 7 bases. The junction had 7 bases not matched to a gene; V was cut back by 4 bases and J by 7 bases. Germline CDR1 LGHDT, CDR2 YNNKEL (reference sequence). CDR3 length: 14 amino acids. CDR3 loop: CASSPRQGGQPQHF. CDR3 coding DNA: TGTGCCAGCAGCCCCCGGCAGGGGGGACAGCCCCAGCATTTT.

The chain is built from TRBV5-1 and TRBJ2-7; 7 nucleotides agree with TRBD1. Trimming at V came to 4 bases and at J to 2 bases, leaving 9 bases not matched to a gene. The germline CDR1 and CDR2 sequences are SGHRS and YFSETQ. This CDR3 contains 15 residues. The CDR3 reads CASSPRQGPTYEQYF. Here the CDR3 DNA reads TGCGCCAGCAGCCCAAGACAGGGCCCCACCTACGAGCAGTACTTC.

This chain joins TRBV5-4 and TRBJ2-3, with TRBD1 matching 7 bases. In germline, CDR1 is SGHNT, CDR2 YYREEE (reference sequence). CDR3 length equals 16 residues. The junction had 9 bases not matched to a gene; V was cut back by 0 bases and J by 5 bases. The CDR3, as DNA: TGTGCCAGCAGCTTGGGCTTTGTAGGGGGCGAAGATACGCAGTATTTT. Its protein product is CASSLGFVGGEDTQYF.

As concerns this clone: Different DNA sequences within this sample yield the same CDR3. J is TRBJ2-1 and V is TRBV5-4; 11 bases agree with TRBD2. Unmatched junction bases numbered 7, after V lost 4 bases and J lost 4 bases. Germline-derived CDR1 and CDR2 are SGHNT and YYREEE (reference sequence). The CDR3 spans 16 residues. The CDR3 spells CASSPPLAGGYNEQFF. In DNA, the CDR3 is TGTGCCAGCAGCCCCCCGTTAGCGGGAGGGTACAATGAGCAGTTCTTC.

V is TRBV3-1 (or the pseudogene TRBV3-2) and J is TRBJ2-7, with 10 positions matching TRBD2. Germline CDR1 LGHDT, CDR2 YNNKEL (reference sequence). The CDR3 covers 13 residues. V gave up 10 bases and J gave up 3 bases; unmatched junction bases: 6. This chain's CDR3 is CATSLAGVYEQYF. In DNA form, the CDR3 reads TGTGCCACCTCTCTAGCGGGGGTCTACGAGCAGTACTTC.

The chain couples TRBV18 to TRBJ1-1; 11 bases are a match to TRBD1. The germline V gene encodes CDR1 KGHSH and CDR2 LQKENI. This CDR3 has 14 amino acids. Unmatched junction bases numbered 1, after V lost 4 bases and J lost 3 bases. The CDR3 region is CASSLGQGDTEAFF. As DNA, the CDR3 is TGTGCCAGCTCACTGGGACAGGGGGACACTGAAGCTTTCTTT.

The rearrangement links TRBV6-6 to TRBJ2-1; 7 bases match TRBD1. The CDR3 is 15 residues long. CDR1 is MNHNY and CDR2 is SVGAGI in the germline V gene (reference sequence). V lost 6 bases, J lost 2 bases, and 7 bases stayed unmatched. As DNA, the CDR3 is TGTGCCAGCAGGCCAGGGGGAGATCCCTACAATGAGCAGTTCTTC. This sequence encodes CASRPGGDPYNEQFF.

This chain joins TRBV4-1 and TRBJ1-2; no firm D call. CDR3 length: 13 amino acids. V lost 5 bases and J 2 bases, leaving 9 bases between the germline ends. The germline CDR1 and CDR2 sequences are MGHRA and YSYEKL. The CDR3 sequence is CASSLQSNYGYTF. In DNA, the CDR3 is TGCGCCAGCAGCTTACAGAGCAACTATGGCTACACCTTC.

The J gene is TRBJ1-1, the V gene TRBV13, with no clear D. Germline values: CDR1 PRHDT, CDR2 FYEKMQ (reference sequence). The ends were cut back, 4 bases at V and 3 bases at J, with 9 bases in the middle. The CDR3 runs to 13 residues. In DNA form, the CDR3 reads TGTGCCAGCAGCTCCGAGGGCTACACTGAAGCTTTCTTT. Encoded protein: CASSSEGYTEAFF.

This chain joins TRBV7-9 and TRBJ2-4; 7 bases map to TRBD2. Germline V lookup: CDR1 SEHNR, CDR2 FQNEAQ (reference sequence). CDR3 length: 13 amino acids. Trimming took 5 bases from V and 9 from J; bases not matched to a gene: 7. The CDR3, as DNA: TGTGCCAGCAGCCTGGGGAGGGAGGGCATTCAGTACTTC. Translated: CASSLGREGIQYF.

This clone turned up a few times. The J gene is TRBJ1-3, the V gene TRBV4-1, with D perhaps matching TRBD1 (5 bases). Trimming shortened V by 3 bases and J by 7 bases, and 16 bases separated the two germline ends. The CDR3 consists of 15 residues. The germline V gene encodes CDR1 MGHRA and CDR2 YSYEKL. The CDR3 coding sequence is TGCGCCAGCAGCCAGGGCGCTGCGAAGGGGAACACCATATATTTT. As protein: CASSQGAAKGNTIYF.

CDR3: CASRSPGLDRGEQFF. CDR3 DNA: TGTGCCAGCCGAAGCCCCGGACTAGATCGTGGTGAGCAGTTCTTC. V is TRBV5-4 and J is TRBJ2-1; 7 bases map to TRBD2. The V gene end was trimmed by 7 bases and the J gene end by 9 bases; junction bases not matched to a gene: 16. CDR1 and CDR2 from the germline V gene are SGHNT and YYREEE (reference sequence). The CDR3 runs 15 residues.

CDR3 sequence reads: CASSLVFPAVGSNNEQFF. The CDR3 DNA sequence: TGTGCCAGCAGCTTAGTCTTCCCGGCTGTGGGCTCAAACAATGAGCAGTTCTTC. The chain couples TRBV11-2 to TRBJ2-1; D gene ambiguous. Trimming pared 1 base from V and 5 bases from J, leaving 21 bases between. CDR3 length equals 18 residues. Germline V gives CDR1 SGHAT, CDR2 FQNNGV.

This rearrangement joins TRBV27 to TRBJ2-3; 10 bases are shared with TRBD2. CDR1 is MNHEY, CDR2 SMNVEV, per germline (reference sequence). The J segment lost 6 bases and the V segment lost 2 bases, leaving 23 bases of the junction unmatched. This CDR3 contains 21 residues. CDR3: CASSLKAAEMRTSGLHDTQYF. The CDR3 DNA reads TGTGCCAGCAGTTTAAAGGCGGCAGAAATGAGGACTAGCGGCCTTCATGATACGCAGTATTTT.

The rearrangement joins TRBV7-2 to TRBJ2-7; D call uncertain. Germline V gene data show CDR1 as SGHTA and CDR2 as FQGNSA. V was shortened by 1 base and J by 7 bases, with 8 bases between the two germline ends. This CDR3 has 12 amino acids. The CDR3 loop reads CASSLVKREQYF. The CDR3 region has the DNA TGTGCCAGCAGCTTAGTAAAGAGGGAGCAGTACTTC.

The rearrangement links TRBV12-5 to TRBJ2-7; possible D gene TRBD2, 5 bases. This CDR3 contains 14 residues. With 3 bases removed from V and 5 bases from J, the gap between germline ends came to 14 bases. Germline loops: CDR1 LGHNT, CDR2 FRNRAP. The CDR3 DNA is TGTGCTAGTGGTTTTGAGGGAATACTTGACGAGCAGTACTTC. This sequence encodes CASGFEGILDEQYF.

The chain employs TRBV6-5 and TRBJ2-3, with D uncertain. V was pared by 6 bases and J by 2 bases, with 9 bases between. CDR3 length: 13 amino acids. CDR1 and CDR2 from the germline V gene are MNHEY and SVGAGI. CDR3 amino acids: CASRTTDTDTQYF. As DNA, the CDR3 is TGTGCCAGCAGGACCACAGACACAGATACGCAGTATTTT.

The rearrangement joins TRBV19 to TRBJ1-5; TRBD1 is a possible D gene (6 bases). The length of the CDR3 is 16 residues. Looked up from germline, CDR1 is LNHDA and CDR2 is SQIVND (reference sequence). The V and J ends lost 6 bases and 5 bases respectively, with 20 bases between them. CDR3 loop: CASSNRGSGGYQPQHF. The CDR3 bases are TGTGCCAGTAGCAATCGCGGGTCGGGGGGCTATCAGCCCCAGCATTTT.